The 10 T cell receptor beta chains reported below all come from one sample, sequenced in a study of T cells expressing NK-cell markers. TCRdb processed the 5' RACE reads again and assigns one entry to each CDR3 protein, with no DNA. Its listing shows fewer than 400,000 distinct CDR3 sequences. The sequencing sample was made of blood T cells: a sorted CD56 or NKG2C T cell subset, CD4+ or CD8+ T cells, or bulk PBMC T cells (not recorded which). The receptor set was obtained from a woman in her forties or fifties in good health.

The V call is TRBV24-1, the J call TRBJ2-3. CDR1 and CDR2 from the germline V gene are KGHDR and SFDVKD. The CDR3 is made up of 14 amino acids. The chain's CDR3 is CATSDPVSPDTQYF.

The chain employs TRBV4-1 and TRBJ2-1; TCRdb's D gene call, TRBD1, goes unchecked for lack of DNA. This CDR3 spans 15 amino acids. CDR1 and CDR2 (germline): MGHRA, YSYEKL. CDR3 in amino acids: CASSHVGQGDNEQFF.

The chain uses TRBV11-2 and TRBJ2-7. CDR1 and CDR2 (germline): SGHAT, FQNNGV. The CDR3 runs to 12 residues. CDR3 sequence: CASSLDFSEQYF. The variable domain in full, with the rest retrieved from reference TRBV11-2 and TRBJ2-7, is EAGVAQSPRYKIIEKRQSVAFWCNPISGHATLYWYQQILGQGPKLLIQFQNNGVVDDSQLPKDRFSAERLKGVDSTLKIQPAKLEDSAVYLCASSLDFSEQYFGPGTRLTVT.

J is TRBJ2-1 and V is TRBV12-3 or TRBV12-4; TCRdb outputs TRBD2, but without DNA this stays unchecked. CDR3 length equals 17 residues. The CDR3 region is CASRPSLLAGLGYEQFF.

The chain has TRBV3-1 and TRBJ2-3; the D call from TCRdb, TRBD1, cannot be confirmed without DNA. CDR1 LGHDT and CDR2 YNNKEL come from the germline V gene (reference sequence). The CDR3 length is 16 residues. This chain's CDR3 is CASSQRGQQRTDTQYF.

The chain joins TRBV29-1 to TRBJ1-1; TCRdb gives TRBD1 as the D gene, but with no DNA this cannot be confirmed. CDR1 and CDR2 from the germline V gene are SQVTM and ANQGSEA. The CDR3 contains 12 residues. CDR3 sequence: CSARDPASEAFF.

The J gene is TRBJ1-2, the V gene TRBV10-1; no DNA is available, so the TRBD1 call from TCRdb remains unchecked. This CDR3 is 13 amino acids long. The germline V gene has CDR1 WNHNN and CDR2 SYGVQD (reference sequence). The CDR3: CASSGGRGYGYTF.

This chain connects TRBV7-8 to TRBJ2-7; TCRdb returns TRBD2, unconfirmable since there is no DNA. This CDR3 region has 15 residues. Germline-derived CDR1 and CDR2 are SGHVS and FQNEAQ. The CDR3 is CASDRGRTSSYEQYF.

The V and J genes are TRBV12-3 or TRBV12-4 and TRBJ1-5; TCRdb picks TRBD1, but there is no DNA to check that call. The CDR3 contains 16 residues. CDR3 sequence: CASRGRGEKGNQPQHF.

The chain carries TRBV20-1 and TRBJ2-3; TCRdb reports TRBD2, a call that lacks DNA to check it against. CDR3 length: 13 residues. Germline values: CDR1 DFQATT, CDR2 SNEGSKA (reference sequence). CDR3 sequence reads: CSASRLAGDTQYF.